The T cell receptor (beta chain) described here comes from a study of blood T cell repertoires in COVID-19. Study summary: PBMCs, B-cell-depleted T cells, or T cells were the source of the cDNA or gDNA that made up the material.

Using immunoSEQ multiplex PCR, the repertoire was profiled, and TCRdb retains in-frame clones only, with some absent. The sample consists of some 250,000 clones, 75% to 90% of them appearing once. Trimming took off 0 bases at V and 4 bases at J, with 4 bases between the two ends. The CDR3 extends over 13 amino acids. Per germline, CDR1 MGHRA and CDR2 YSYEKL. The sequence was obtained from a man aged 30-40 years with active or convalescent COVID-19. This chain joins TRBV4-1 and TRBJ1-5; D is unresolved. Sequences were obtained from peripheral blood. The CDR3 DNA is TGCGCCAGCAGCCAAGATAATAATCAGCCCCAGCATTTT. It is translated as CASSQDNNQPQHF.